The sequence of this TCR beta chain was determined in a study of cytomegalovirus exposure and HLA in healthy donors. All the people who gave samples were healthy bone marrow donors. The PCR had 60 Vbeta and 13 Jbeta primers. Here immunoSEQ multiplex PCR was the method, and the copy in TCRdb shows in-frame clones only, minus some. This sample has about 180,000 clones, with approximately 80% found just once. This clone was counted a few times. What it recognizes is unknown. Points from the study as a whole: A classifier reportedly called cytomegalovirus status with high sensitivity and specificity.

This sequence was found in a woman between 50 and 59 years old in good health and CMV-seronegative. Sequencing was carried out using PBMCs.

The CDR3 here is CAISESGGRNNEQFF. The CDR3 DNA sequence: TGTGCCATCAGTGAGTCTGGCGGGAGGAACAATGAGCAGTTCTTC. The chain employs TRBV10-3 and TRBJ2-1; 8 nucleotides match TRBD2. The germline gives CDR1 ENHRY, CDR2 SYGVKD. V gave up 0 bases and J gave up 5 bases; unmatched junction bases: 3. This CDR3 has 15 residues.